This TCR beta chain is drawn from a study of T cell repertoires in cytomegalovirus infection. Study as a whole: The public TCR beta signatures pointed to both CMV infection and matching HLA type.

MiXCR, run by TCRdb on the reads, gives a single entry per CDR3 protein. The sample contains around 290,000 distinct CDR3 sequences, roughly a quarter of which appear only once. V lost 5 bases, J lost 4 bases, and 14 bases lay in between. The V gene's germline CDR1 is SGHTA and CDR2 FQGNSA. This CDR3 spans 14 amino acids. This clonotype was recorded many times. The chain employs TRBV7-2 and TRBJ1-2; no firm D call. This receptor was obtained from a human donor in good health (CMV status not recorded). Some clones in this sample may be carry-over from other donors' samples. The sample consisted of PBMCs. CDR3 DNA: TGTGCCAGCAGCCCCAGGTTCTCTAGCTATGGCTACACCTTC. Translation gives CASSPRFSSYGYTF.